This note documents a single TCR beta chain sequence. No antigen is known for it. No much larger clone exists at a distance of one base, and base qualities are not known. The sequencer listed for this sample is Illumina NovaSeq 6000. TCRalpha and TCRbeta cDNA libraries were built by 5'RACE with constant-segment primers, adding sample barcodes and unique molecular identifiers. Trizol reagent was used to extract RNA from every sample. Amplification of the libraries took two PCR steps, and the second step added a second sample barcode plus Illumina TruSeq adapters. The libraries were sequenced on an Illumina NovaSeq using 2 x 150 bp paired-end reads. Under the source paper's analysis protocol: Demultiplexing of reads and collapsing into UMI-guided consensus sequences were performed with migec v1.2.7. Using mixcr v2.1.11, the UMI consensuses were aligned to TRA and TRB V and J templates and assembled into clonotypes. Expanded or contracted clonotypes were those called significant by both edgeR and NoisET, with noise models trained on biological replicates. edgeR calls used a false discovery rate-adjusted p below 0.01 and a log2 fold-change threshold of 1. As an exploratory analysis of dynamics, PCA with hierarchical clustering was applied to max-normalized trajectories of the 1000 most abundant clonotypes. Separately sequenced CD4+ and CD8+ repertoires were used to assign a CD4 or CD8 phenotype to each responding clone. Through fastp at Q25 and MiXCR, TCRdb rebuilt clones from the public reads, retaining in-frame beta chains. Rows merge per CDR3 protein into single entries with the most common DNA and genes. The V and J calls, along with clone size, are taken from TCRdb and not from the paper's own processing. Here the sample has about 340,000 distinct CDR3 sequences; around 20% occur a single time. Approximately 13% of the sample belongs to the ten largest clones.

Ficoll-Paque density gradient centrifugation was the method used to isolate PBMCs. Trimming removed 5 bases from V and 8 bases from J, leaving 21 bases between the germline ends. Per the germline V gene (reference sequence), DFQATT is the CDR1 and SNEGSKA is the CDR2. From cysteine to phenylalanine, the CDR3 is 14 amino acids long. The sequence is cut down to CDR3 DNA, 42 bases in frame from base 1. The data originate from a study of T-cell memory formation after mild COVID-19 (dated by TCRdb to about 2021). About the investigation overall: TCR sequence clusters from the two donors were found to be largely donor specific. Two young, previously healthy adult volunteers, one female and one male, were included in the cohort. In a couple of donors, T-cell clones that expanded and contracted after mild COVID-19 were tracked by sequencing TCRalpha and TCRbeta repertoires over time. General conclusions and limits of the study: From day 15 to 85, contracting clones showed balanced CD4/CD8 phenotypes, whereas a second wave of clones that expanded from day 15 to 37 leaned towards CD4+. The study covered only a couple of mild cases, and larger cohorts including severe cases with pre-infection samples were considered necessary. Contracting CD4+ clones were located mainly in the CM and EM memory subsets, whereas CD8+ clones were found to be enriched in EMRA. SARS-CoV-2 specificity was not confirmed for the second-wave clones peaking on day 37. Some responding clones were detected in pre-infection memory, suggesting pre-existing cross-reactive memory T cells joined the SARS-CoV-2 response.

This sequence originates from an adult woman who had mild COVID-19 (a few samples of this study predate the infection). The sample titles of this study are shuffled in the database, so cell type and time point are left out; the donor was told from shared clones. The sequence is built from TRBV20-1 and TRBJ1-2; the best D guess is TRBD1, with 5 bases matching. Sample: PBMCs or a T cell subset sorted from them (not recorded which). CDR3 sequence: CSAPGGQNLGGYTF. At the DNA level, the sequence is TGCAGTGCTCCCGGTGGACAAAATCTCGGAGGCTACACCTTC.